This T cell receptor (beta chain) was identified during a study of neurological immune-mediated disorders. The sample holds many counts of this clonotype. TCRdb independently ran MiXCR on the 5' RACE reads; one entry per CDR3 protein. The table shows 20,000 to 25,000 distinct CDR3 sequences, with 15% occurring only once. The CDR3 covers 13 residues. With V trimmed by 6 bases and J by 5 bases, 7 bases remained unmatched. Sequences were obtained from PBMCs. V usage is TRBV12-3 or TRBV12-4 and J usage is TRBJ2-7; 7 bases are shared with TRBD2. This TCR came from a female donor with HTLV-1-associated myelopathy (HAM/TSP). The CDR3 DNA follows: TGTGCCAGCAGGCCCTTGGCGGGGGACGAGCAGTACTTC. Its translation is CASRPLAGDEQYF.